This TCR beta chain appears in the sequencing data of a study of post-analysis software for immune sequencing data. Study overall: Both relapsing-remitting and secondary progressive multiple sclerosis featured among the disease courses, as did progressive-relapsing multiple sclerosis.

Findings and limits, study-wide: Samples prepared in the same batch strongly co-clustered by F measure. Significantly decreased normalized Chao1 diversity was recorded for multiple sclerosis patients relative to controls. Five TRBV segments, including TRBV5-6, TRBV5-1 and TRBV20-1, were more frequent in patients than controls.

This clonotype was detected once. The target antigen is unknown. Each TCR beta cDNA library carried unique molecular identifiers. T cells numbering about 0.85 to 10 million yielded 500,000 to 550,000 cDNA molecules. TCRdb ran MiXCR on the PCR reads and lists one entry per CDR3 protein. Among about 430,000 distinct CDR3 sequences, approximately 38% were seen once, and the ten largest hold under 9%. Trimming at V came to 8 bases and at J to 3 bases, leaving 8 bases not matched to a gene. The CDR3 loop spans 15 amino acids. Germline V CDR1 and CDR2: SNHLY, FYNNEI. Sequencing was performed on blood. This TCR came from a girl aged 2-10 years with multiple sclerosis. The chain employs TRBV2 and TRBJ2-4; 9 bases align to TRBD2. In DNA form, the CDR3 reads TGTGCCAGCGACTATAGCGGGGGTGGCAAAAACATTCAGTACTTC. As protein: CASDYSGGGKNIQYF.